The rows below give T cell receptor beta chains drawn from one sample of a study of cytomegalovirus exposure and HLA in healthy donors. Libraries were prepared by immunoSEQ multiplex PCR; TCRdb keeps only in-frame clonotypes and omits some of them. The data contain 100,000 to 150,000 clones, about 90% of them singletons. The sequenced sample was PBMCs. The receptor source for this set is a woman between 18 and 29 years old in good health and CMV-seronegative. Each CDR3 is given with its conserved first and last residue. Fields, in order: V gene, clone size, J gene, D gene, CDR3 protein, CDR3 DNA. D genes are given only for firm matches. Size is omitted from some rows. Given values are once, few, many or a class for expanded clones.

TRBV7-2	.	TRBJ2-1	TRBD2	CASSKGLALGNEQFF	TGTGCCAGCAGCAAAGGACTAGCACTCGGAAATGAGCAGTTCTTC
TRBV7-2	.	TRBJ2-3	TRBD2	CASSLVGLATDTQYF	TGTGCCAGCAGCTTAGTGGGACTAGCAACAGATACGCAGTATTTT
TRBV6-1	few	TRBJ1-2	TRBD1	CASSEAGGVYGYTF	TGTGCCAGCAGTGAAGCAGGGGGCGTCTATGGCTACACCTTC
TRBV18	.	TRBJ1-2	.	CASSRDVGQGNYGYTF	TGTGCCAGCTCACGAGACGTTGGGCAGGGTAACTATGGCTACACCTTC
TRBV28	.	TRBJ2-2	.	CASSPLGGTLSTGELFF	TGTGCCAGCAGTCCCCTCGGAGGGACCCTAAGTACCGGGGAGCTGTTTTTT
TRBV4-1	.	TRBJ1-6	TRBD1	CASSRPTGESPLHF	TGCGCCAGCAGCCGACCGACAGGGGAGTCACCCCTCCACTTT
TRBV28	.	TRBJ1-1	TRBD1	CASSLAGGTEAFF	TGTGCCAGCAGTTTAGCAGGGGGCACTGAAGCTTTCTTT
TRBV4-1	.	TRBJ1-6	.	CASSQEQGHNSPLHF	TGCGCCAGCAGCCAAGAACAGGGCCATAATTCACCCCTCCACTTT
TRBV5-6	.	TRBJ2-5	.	CASSSRTSQETQYF	TGTGCCAGCAGCTCCCGGACATCCCAAGAGACCCAGTACTTC
TRBV5-6	.	TRBJ1-4	TRBD1	CASSLATGGANEKLFF	TGTGCCAGCAGCTTGGCCACAGGGGGGGCGAATGAAAAACTGTTTTTT
TRBV4-1	once	TRBJ1-4	TRBD1	CASSQDLGTAEKLFF	TGCGCCAGCAGCCAAGATCTAGGGACAGCTGAAAAACTGTTTTTT